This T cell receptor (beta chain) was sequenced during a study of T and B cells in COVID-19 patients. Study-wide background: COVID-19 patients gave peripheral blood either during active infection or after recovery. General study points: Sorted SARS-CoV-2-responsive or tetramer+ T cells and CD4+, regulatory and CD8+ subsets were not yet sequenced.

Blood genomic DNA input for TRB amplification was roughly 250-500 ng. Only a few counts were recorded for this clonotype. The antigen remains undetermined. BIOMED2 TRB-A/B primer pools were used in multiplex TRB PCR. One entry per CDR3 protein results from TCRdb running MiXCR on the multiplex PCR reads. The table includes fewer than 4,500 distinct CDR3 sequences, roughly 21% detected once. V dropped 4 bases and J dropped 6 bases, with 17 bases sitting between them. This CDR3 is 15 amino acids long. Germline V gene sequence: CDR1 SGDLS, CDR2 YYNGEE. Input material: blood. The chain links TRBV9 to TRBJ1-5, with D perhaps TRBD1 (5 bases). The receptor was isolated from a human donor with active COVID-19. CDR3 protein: CASSIGPGGSQPQHF. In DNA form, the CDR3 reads TGTGCCAGCAGCATTGGACCCGGGGGTAGTCAGCCCCAGCATTTT.